What follows describes a single T cell receptor (beta chain). The data were produced by immunoSEQ multiplex PCR, yet TCRdb's version contains in-frame clones alone and is incomplete. The table records some 83,000 clones, about 89% of them present only once. Germline CDR1 and CDR2: SGDLS and YYNGEE. Deletions cut 2 bases from V and 1 base from J, with 6 bases between. CDR3 size: 13 residues. The entry originates in a study of T cell changes during pregnancy in multiple sclerosis. The chain combines TRBV9 with TRBJ1-1, with D possibly being TRBD1 (6 bases). The sequence was obtained from a female donor in good health, serving as a control in a pregnancy study. Some clones in this sample may be carry-over from other donors' samples. This material consisted of PBMCs, taken in the first trimester of pregnancy. CDR3 in DNA: TGTGCCAGCAGCGTGACAGGGAACACTGAAGCTTTCTTT. It translates to CASSVTGNTEAFF.